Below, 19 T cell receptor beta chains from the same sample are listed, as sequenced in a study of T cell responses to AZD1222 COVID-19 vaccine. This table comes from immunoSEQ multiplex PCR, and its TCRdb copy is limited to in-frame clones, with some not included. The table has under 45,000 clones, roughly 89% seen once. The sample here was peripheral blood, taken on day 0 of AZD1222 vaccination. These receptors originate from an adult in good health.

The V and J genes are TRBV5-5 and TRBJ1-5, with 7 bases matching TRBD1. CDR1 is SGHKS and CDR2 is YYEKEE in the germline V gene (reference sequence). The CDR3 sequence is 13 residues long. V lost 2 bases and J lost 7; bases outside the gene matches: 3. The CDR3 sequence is CASSLQGLQPQHF. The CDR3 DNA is TGTGCCAGCAGCTTACAGGGGTTGCAGCCCCAGCATTTT. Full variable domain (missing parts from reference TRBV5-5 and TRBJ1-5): DAGVTQSPTHLIKTRGQQVTLRCSPISGHKSVSWYQQVLGQGPQFIFQYYEKEERGRGNFPDRFSARQFPNYSSELNVNALLLGDSALYLCASSLQGLQPQHFGDGTRLSIL.

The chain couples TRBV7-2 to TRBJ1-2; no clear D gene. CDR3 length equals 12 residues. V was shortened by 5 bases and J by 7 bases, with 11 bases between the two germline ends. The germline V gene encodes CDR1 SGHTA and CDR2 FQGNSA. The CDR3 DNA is TGTGCCAGCAGCCCTCCTAGAGGTGGCTACACCTTC. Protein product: CASSPPRGGYTF.

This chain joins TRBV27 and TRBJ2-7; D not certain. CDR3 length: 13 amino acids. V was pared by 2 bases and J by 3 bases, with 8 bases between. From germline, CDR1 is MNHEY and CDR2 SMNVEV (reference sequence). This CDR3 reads CASSLEAGYEQYF. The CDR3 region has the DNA TGTGCCAGCAGTTTAGAGGCAGGCTACGAGCAGTACTTC.

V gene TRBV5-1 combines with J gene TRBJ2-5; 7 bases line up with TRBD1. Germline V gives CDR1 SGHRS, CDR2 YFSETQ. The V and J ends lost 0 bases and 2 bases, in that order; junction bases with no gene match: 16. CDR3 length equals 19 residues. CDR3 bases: TGCGCCAGCAGCTTGGGACAGGGCCATCGATCGTTCCTTCAAGAGACCCAGTACTTC. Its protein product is CASSLGQGHRSFLQETQYF.

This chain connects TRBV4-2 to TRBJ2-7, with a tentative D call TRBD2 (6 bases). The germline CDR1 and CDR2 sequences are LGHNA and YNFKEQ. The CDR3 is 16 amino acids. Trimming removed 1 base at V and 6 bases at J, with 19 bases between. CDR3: CASSQGTLAAGSEQYF. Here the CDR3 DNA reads TGTGCCAGCAGCCAAGGGACCTTAGCGGCGGGGAGCGAGCAGTACTTC.

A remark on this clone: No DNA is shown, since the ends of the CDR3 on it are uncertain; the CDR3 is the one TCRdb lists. This CDR3 is CASSYFGPPQFF. V is TRBV6-5 and J is TRBJ2-1. Looked up from germline, CDR1 is MNHEY and CDR2 is SVGAGI. The CDR3 numbers 12 amino acids, ends counted.

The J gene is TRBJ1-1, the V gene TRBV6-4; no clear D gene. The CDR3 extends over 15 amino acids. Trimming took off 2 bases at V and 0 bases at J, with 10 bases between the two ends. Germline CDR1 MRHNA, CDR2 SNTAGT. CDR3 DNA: TGTGCCAGCAGTGACCCCGGTTTTCTGAACACTGAAGCTTTCTTT. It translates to CASSDPGFLNTEAFF.

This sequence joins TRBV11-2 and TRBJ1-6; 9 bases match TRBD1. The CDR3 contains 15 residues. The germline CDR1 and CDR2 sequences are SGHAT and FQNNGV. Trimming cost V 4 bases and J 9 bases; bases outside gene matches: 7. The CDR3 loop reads CASSSLDRGSSPLHF. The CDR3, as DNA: TGTGCCAGCAGCTCTCTAGACAGGGGGAGTTCACCCCTCCACTTT. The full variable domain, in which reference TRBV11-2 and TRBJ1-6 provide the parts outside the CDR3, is EAGVAQSPRYKIIEKRQSVAFWCNPISGHATLYWYQQILGQGPKLLIQFQNNGVVDDSQLPKDRFSAERLKGVDSTLKIQPAKLEDSAVYLCASSSLDRGSSPLHFGNGTRLTVT.

CDR3 bases: TGTGCCACCAGTGATTCCTGGGTAGAGGGTTGGATTGGCAATCAGCCCCAGCATTTT. This translates into CATSDSWVEGWIGNQPQHF. This chain joins TRBV24-1 and TRBJ1-5; D gene uncertain. Trimming pared 2 bases from V and 2 bases from J, leaving 21 bases between. The CDR3 runs 19 residues. Germline V gene data show CDR1 as KGHDR and CDR2 as SFDVKD.

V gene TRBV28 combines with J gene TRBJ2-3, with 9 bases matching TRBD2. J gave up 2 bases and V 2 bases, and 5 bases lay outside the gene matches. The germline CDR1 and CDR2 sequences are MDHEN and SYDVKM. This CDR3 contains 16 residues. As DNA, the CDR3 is TGTGCCAGCAGTTTACGGGCTAGCGGGGCCACAGATACGCAGTATTTT. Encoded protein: CASSLRASGATDTQYF.

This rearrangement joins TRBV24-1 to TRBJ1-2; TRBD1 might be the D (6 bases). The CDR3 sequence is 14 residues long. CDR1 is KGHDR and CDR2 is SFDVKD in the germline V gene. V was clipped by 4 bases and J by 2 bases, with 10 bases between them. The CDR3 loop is CATSDKQGNYGYTF. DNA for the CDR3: TGTGCCACCAGTGACAAACAGGGCAACTATGGCTACACCTTC.

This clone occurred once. The CDR3 DNA is TGTGCCAGCAGCGGGGGACAGGGGAACTATGGCTACACCTTC. Translation gives CASSGGQGNYGYTF. The rearrangement joins TRBV5-8 to TRBJ1-2; TRBD1 aligns across 10 bases. This CDR3 contains 14 residues. Germline CDR1 reads SGHTS; CDR2 reads YDEGEE. Trimming cost V 4 bases and J 2 bases; bases outside gene matches: 2. Looking up the rest from reference TRBV5-8 and TRBJ1-2 gives the full variable domain: EAGVTQSPTHLIKTRGQQATLRCSPISGHTSVYWYQQALGLGLQFLLWYDEGEERNRGNFPPRFSGRQFPNYSSELNVNALELEDSALYLCASSGGQGNYGYTFGSGTRLTVV.

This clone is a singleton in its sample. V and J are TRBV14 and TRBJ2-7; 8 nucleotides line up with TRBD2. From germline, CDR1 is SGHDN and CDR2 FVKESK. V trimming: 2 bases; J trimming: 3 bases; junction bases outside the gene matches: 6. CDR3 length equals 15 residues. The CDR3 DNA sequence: TGTGCCAGCAGCCAACTTACGGGAGGGTTCTACGAGCAGTACTTC. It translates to CASSQLTGGFYEQYF.

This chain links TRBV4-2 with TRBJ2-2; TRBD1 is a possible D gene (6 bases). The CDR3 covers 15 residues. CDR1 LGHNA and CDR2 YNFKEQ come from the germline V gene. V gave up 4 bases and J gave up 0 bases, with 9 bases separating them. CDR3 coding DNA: TGTGCCAGCAGCCCTGGACAGTCGAACACCGGGGAGCTGTTTTTT. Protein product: CASSPGQSNTGELFF.

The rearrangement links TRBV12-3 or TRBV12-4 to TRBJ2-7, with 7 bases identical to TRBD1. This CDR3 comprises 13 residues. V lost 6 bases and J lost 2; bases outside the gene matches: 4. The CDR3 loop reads CASRAGGPYEQYF. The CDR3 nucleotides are TGTGCCAGCAGGGCAGGGGGTCCCTACGAGCAGTACTTC.

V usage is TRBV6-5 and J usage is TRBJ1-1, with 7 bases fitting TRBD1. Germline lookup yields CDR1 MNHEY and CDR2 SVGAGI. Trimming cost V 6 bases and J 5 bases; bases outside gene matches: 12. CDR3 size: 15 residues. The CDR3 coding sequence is TGTGCCAGCAGCCCATTCAGGGGGGAAGGGACTGAAGCTTTCTTT. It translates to CASSPFRGEGTEAFF.

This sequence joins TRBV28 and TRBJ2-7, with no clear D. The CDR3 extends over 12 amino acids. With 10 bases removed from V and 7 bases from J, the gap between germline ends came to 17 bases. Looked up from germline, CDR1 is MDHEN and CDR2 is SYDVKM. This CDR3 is CATLGLLYEQYF. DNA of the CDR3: TGTGCCACTCTCGGGCTACTCTATGAGCAGTACTTC.

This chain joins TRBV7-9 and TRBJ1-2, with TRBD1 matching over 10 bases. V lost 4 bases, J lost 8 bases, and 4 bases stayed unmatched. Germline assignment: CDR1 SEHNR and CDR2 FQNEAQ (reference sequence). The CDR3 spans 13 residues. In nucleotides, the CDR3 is TGTGCCAGCAGCTGGGACAGGGGCGACGGCTACACCTTC. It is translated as CASSWDRGDGYTF.

The CDR3, as DNA: TGTGCCAGCAGTTACCTAGGCCAGGAGAACACCGGGGAGCTGTTTTTT. This sequence encodes CASSYLGQENTGELFF. The chain combines TRBV6-5 with TRBJ2-2; D remains unclear. Trimming took 2 bases from V and 1 from J, leaving 11 bases between them. This CDR3 comprises 16 residues. The germline V gene encodes CDR1 MNHEY and CDR2 SVGAGI.